This paragraph reports one TCR beta chain. The sample originates from a study of blood T cell repertoires in COVID-19. On the study more broadly: The United States, Italy and Spain provided the acute and convalescent COVID-19 samples. Nucleic acid was either cDNA or gDNA, and it came from T cells, B-cell-depleted T cells, or PBMCs.

Original handling: How many nucleated cells were present was estimated from reference gene primer amplification. Profiled with immunoSEQ multiplex PCR; TCRdb holds only in-frame clones, not every one. The V and J calls and clone size are taken from that table; D and trimming were inferred from the DNA. The repertoire holds 95,000 to 150,000 clones, about four fifths seen once, with about a sixth in the top ten. J lost 2 bases, V lost 7 bases, and 1 base had no gene match. Germline lookup yields CDR1 MNHEY and CDR2 SVGAGI. CDR3 length: 14 residues. The receptor was derived from a man between 60 and 75 years old with active or convalescent COVID-19. The V gene is TRBV6-5, the J gene TRBJ2-1; TRBD1 agrees at 11 bases. Sequencing was done on a sample of peripheral blood. The CDR3 DNA sequence: TGTGCCAGCATGGGACAGGGGGCCTACAATGAGCAGTTCTTC. It encodes CASMGQGAYNEQFF.